Listed here is a single TCR beta chain. Its antigen is currently unknown. Germline V gene sequence: CDR1 MNHEY, CDR2 SMNVEV (reference sequence). CDR3 size: 13 residues. The J segment lost 8 bases and the V segment lost 4 bases, leaving 5 bases of the junction unmatched. This sample is part of a study of cytomegalovirus exposure and HLA in healthy donors. TCRdb's table, derived via immunoSEQ multiplex PCR, lists solely in-frame clones and lacks some. This table has around 150,000 clones, 70% to 90% appearing once. Study outcomes and limitations: The listing of 150 or so TCR beta chains classed them as cytomegalovirus-associated. The TCR clusters that emerged in the first cohort tended, a later analysis found, to co-occur in the 120 or so validation repertoires.

This receptor was taken from a man under 40 in good health and CMV-seropositive. Sequencing was carried out using PBMCs. The chain combines TRBV27 with TRBJ1-5; 7 nucleotides agree with TRBD1. The CDR3 DNA sequence: TGTGCCAGCAGTTCGACAGGGAGGAAGCCCCAGCATTTT. Translation: CASSSTGRKPQHF.